Below are 2 T cell receptor beta chains sequenced from a single sample in a study of OX40 agonist ivuxolimab in advanced cancers. This table comes from immunoSEQ multiplex PCR, and its TCRdb copy is limited to in-frame clones, with some not included. The table has around 40,000 clones, approximately 89% seen once. Sequenced here: CD4+ or CD8+ T cells sorted from blood, sampled in a trial of the OX40 agonist ivuxolimab. These receptors were obtained from an adult with an advanced solid tumor such as melanoma, head and neck, liver or kidney cancer.

This clone has a single count. V is TRBV27 and J is TRBJ1-2; the D gene is possibly TRBD1 (6 bases). The germline V gene encodes CDR1 MNHEY and CDR2 SMNVEV (reference sequence). The V gene lost 5 bases and the J gene lost 4 bases, with 17 bases spanning the gap. This CDR3 has 15 amino acids. The CDR3 loop is CASSPSPDRRYGYTF. The CDR3 DNA sequence: TGTGCCAGCAGTCCCTCGCCTGACAGGCGCTATGGCTACACCTTC.

The chain recombines TRBV7-2 with TRBJ2-7; 8 positions match TRBD2. CDR1 and CDR2 from the germline V gene are SGHTA and FQGNSA. This CDR3 is built from 17 residues. V trimming: 2 bases; J trimming: 2 bases; junction bases outside the gene matches: 11. The CDR3: CASSLTLAGIQTYEQYF. DNA for the CDR3: TGTGCCAGCAGCTTAACCCTAGCGGGTATACAAACCTACGAGCAGTACTTC. Together with reference TRBV7-2 and TRBJ2-7, the CDR3 gives the full variable domain: GAGVSQSPSNKVTEKGKDVELRCDPISGHTALYWYRQSLGQGLEFLIYFQGNSAPDKSGLPSDRFSAERTGGSVSTLTIQRTQQEDSAVYLCASSLTLAGIQTYEQYFGPGTRLTVT.